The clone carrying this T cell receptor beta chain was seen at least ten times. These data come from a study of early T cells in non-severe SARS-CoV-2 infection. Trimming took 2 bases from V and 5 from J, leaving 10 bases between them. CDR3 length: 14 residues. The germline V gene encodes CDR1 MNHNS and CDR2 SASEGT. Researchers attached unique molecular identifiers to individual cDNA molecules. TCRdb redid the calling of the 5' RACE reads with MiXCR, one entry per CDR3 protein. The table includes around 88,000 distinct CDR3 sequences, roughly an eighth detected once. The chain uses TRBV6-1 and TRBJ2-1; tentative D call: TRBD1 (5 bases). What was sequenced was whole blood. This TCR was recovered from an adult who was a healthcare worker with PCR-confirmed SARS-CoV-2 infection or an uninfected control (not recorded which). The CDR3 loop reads CASSEWGAHNEQFF. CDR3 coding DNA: TGTGCCAGCAGTGAATGGGGCGCTCACAATGAGCAGTTCTTC.